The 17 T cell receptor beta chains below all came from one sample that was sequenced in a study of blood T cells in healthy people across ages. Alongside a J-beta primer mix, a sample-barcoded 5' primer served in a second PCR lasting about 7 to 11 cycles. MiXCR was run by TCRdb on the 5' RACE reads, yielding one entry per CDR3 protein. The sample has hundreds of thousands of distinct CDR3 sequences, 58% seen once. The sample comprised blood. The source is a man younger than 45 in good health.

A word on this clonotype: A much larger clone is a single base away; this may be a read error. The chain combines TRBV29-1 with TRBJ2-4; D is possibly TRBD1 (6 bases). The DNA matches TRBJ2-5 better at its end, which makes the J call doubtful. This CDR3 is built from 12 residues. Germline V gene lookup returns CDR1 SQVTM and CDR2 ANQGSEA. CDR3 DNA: TGCAGCGGGCGGACAGACCAAGAGACCCAGTACTTC. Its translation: CSGRTDQETQYF.

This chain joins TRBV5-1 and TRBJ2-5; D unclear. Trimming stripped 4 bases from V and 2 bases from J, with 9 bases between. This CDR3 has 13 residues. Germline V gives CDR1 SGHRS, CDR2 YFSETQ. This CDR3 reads CASSVSNQETQYF. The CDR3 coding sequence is TGCGCCAGCAGCGTCAGTAATCAAGAGACCCAGTACTTC.

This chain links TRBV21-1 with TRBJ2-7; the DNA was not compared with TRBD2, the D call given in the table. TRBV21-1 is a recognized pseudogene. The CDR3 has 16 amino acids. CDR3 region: CASSKDGTKTYNEQYF. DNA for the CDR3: TGTGCCAGCAGCAAAGATGGGACTAAGACCTACAATGAGCAGTACTTC.

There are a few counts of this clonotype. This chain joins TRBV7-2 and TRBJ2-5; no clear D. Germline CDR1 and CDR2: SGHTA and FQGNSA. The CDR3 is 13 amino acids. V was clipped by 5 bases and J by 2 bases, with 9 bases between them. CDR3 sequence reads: CASSLLGQETQYF. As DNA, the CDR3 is TGTGCCAGCAGCCTGTTGGGGCAAGAGACCCAGTACTTC.

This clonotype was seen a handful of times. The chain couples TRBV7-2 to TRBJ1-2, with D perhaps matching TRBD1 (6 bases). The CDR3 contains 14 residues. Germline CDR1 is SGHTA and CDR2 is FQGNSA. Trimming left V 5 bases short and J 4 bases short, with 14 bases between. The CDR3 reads CASSARTVAYGYTF. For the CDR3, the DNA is TGTGCCAGCAGCGCGAGGACAGTGGCCTATGGCTACACCTTC.

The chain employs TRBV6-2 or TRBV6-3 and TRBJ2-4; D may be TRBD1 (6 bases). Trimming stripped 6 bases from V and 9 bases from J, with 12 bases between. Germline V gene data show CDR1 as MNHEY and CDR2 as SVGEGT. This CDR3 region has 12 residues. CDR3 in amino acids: CASRTGRGIQYF. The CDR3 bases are TGTGCCAGCAGAACAGGGCGAGGCATTCAGTACTTC.

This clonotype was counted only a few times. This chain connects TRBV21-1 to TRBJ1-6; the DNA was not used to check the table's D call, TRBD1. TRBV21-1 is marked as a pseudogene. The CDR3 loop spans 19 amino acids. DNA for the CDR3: TGTGCCAGCAGCAAGTTGTTGGGACAGGTTAAAGAGAGGGACTCACCCCTCCACTTT. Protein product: CASSKLLGQVKERDSPLHF.

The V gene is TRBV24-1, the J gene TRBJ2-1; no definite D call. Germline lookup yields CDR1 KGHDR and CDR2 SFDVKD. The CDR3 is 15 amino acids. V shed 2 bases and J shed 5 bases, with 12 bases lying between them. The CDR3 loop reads CATSDSARWDNEQFF. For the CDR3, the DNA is TGTGCCACCAGTGATTCCGCTCGGTGGGACAATGAGCAGTTCTTC.

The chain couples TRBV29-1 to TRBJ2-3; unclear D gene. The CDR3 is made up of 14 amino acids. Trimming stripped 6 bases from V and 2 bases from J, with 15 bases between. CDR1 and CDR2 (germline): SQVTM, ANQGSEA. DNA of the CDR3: TGCAGCGTGGACGACGAGTTCTCCACAGATACGCAGTATTTT. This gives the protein CSVDDEFSTDTQYF.

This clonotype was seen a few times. DNA of the CDR3: TGCAGCGTTACTCTGGACAGGTCTGGCTACACCTTC. This gives the protein CSVTLDRSGYTF. V usage is TRBV29-1 and J usage is TRBJ1-2; the match to TRBD1 covers 7 bases. CDR1 and CDR2 from the germline V gene are SQVTM and ANQGSEA. The CDR3 has 12 amino acids. Trimming removed 5 bases from V and 7 bases from J; junction bases left unmatched: 7.

The CDR3 nucleotides read TGTGCCAGCAGTTACTCAATAGGAGGAACCTACGAGCAGTACTTC. Amino acids: CASSYSIGGTYEQYF. This rearrangement joins TRBV6-5 to TRBJ2-7; maybe TRBD2 (5 bases). The CDR3 sequence is 15 residues long. In germline, CDR1 is MNHEY, CDR2 SVGAGI. Deletions cut 0 bases from V and 2 bases from J, with 11 bases between.

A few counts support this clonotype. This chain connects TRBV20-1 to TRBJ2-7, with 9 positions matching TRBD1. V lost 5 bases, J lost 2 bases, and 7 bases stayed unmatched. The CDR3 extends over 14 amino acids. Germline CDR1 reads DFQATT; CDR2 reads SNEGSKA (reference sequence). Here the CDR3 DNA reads TGCAGTGCTGGACACGACAGGGGGGCCTACGAGCAGTACTTC. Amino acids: CSAGHDRGAYEQYF.

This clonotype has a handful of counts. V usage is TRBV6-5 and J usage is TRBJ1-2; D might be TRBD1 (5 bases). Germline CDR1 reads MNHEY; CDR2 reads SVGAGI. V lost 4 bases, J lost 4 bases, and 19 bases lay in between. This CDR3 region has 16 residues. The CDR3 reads CASSSYLRQFIYGYTF. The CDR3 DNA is TGTGCCAGCAGTTCCTATCTCAGACAGTTTATCTATGGCTACACCTTC.

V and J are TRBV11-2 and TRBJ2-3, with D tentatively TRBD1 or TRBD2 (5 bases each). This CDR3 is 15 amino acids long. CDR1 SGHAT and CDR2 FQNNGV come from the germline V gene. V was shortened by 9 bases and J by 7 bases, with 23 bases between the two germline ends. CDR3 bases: TGTGCCAGTAGCCATGGGAAACTCGGGGCTTATACGCAGTATTTT. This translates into CASSHGKLGAYTQYF.

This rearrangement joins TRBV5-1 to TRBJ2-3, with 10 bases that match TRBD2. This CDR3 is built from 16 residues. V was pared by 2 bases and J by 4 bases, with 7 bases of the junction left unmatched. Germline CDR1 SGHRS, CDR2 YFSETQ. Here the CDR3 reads CASSFRTSGVADTQYF. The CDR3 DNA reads TGCGCCAGCAGCTTCCGGACTAGCGGAGTGGCAGATACGCAGTATTTT.

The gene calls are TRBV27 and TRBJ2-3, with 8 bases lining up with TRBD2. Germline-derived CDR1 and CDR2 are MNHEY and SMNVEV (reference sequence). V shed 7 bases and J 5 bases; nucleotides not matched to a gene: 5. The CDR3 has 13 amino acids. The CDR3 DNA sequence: TGTGCCAGCACCGTAGCGGGGCAAGATACGCAGTATTTT. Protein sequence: CASTVAGQDTQYF.

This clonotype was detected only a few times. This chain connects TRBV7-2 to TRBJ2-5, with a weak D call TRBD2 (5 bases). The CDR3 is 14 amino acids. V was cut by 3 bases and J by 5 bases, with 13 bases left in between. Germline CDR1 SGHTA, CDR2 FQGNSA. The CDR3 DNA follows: TGTGCCAGCAGCTTTCAACGGGGTGGGGAGACCCAGTACTTC. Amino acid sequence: CASSFQRGGETQYF. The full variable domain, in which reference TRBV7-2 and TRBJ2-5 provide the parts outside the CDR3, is GAGVSQSPSNKVTEKGKDVELRCDPISGHTALYWYRQSLGQGLEFLIYFQGNSAPDKSGLPSDRFSAERTGGSVSTLTIQRTQQEDSAVYLCASSFQRGGETQYFGPGTRLLVL.